The text below deals with one T cell receptor (beta chain). The data belong to a study of blood T cell repertoires in COVID-19. Overall study context: Acute and convalescent COVID-19 specimens originated in the United States, Italy and Spain. T cells, B-cell-depleted T cells, or PBMCs provided the cDNA or gDNA that served as material.

Unmatched junction bases numbered 1, after V lost 2 bases and J lost 0 bases. Germline loops: CDR1 SSHAT, CDR2 FNYEAQ (reference sequence). There are 15 residues in the CDR3. Original handling: Reference gene primer amplification gave estimated nucleated cell counts. Data came from immunoSEQ multiplex PCR; TCRdb stores just in-frame clones and leaves some out. V and J calls and clone size follow that table, whereas D and trimming were derived from the DNA. The top ten clones hold 25% to 35% of a sample with about 150,000 clones, roughly 80% of them seen once. The receptor was derived from an older woman with acute or convalescent COVID-19. The V gene is TRBV7-7, the J gene TRBJ2-3; 8 bases agree with TRBD2. What was sequenced was peripheral blood. The CDR3 DNA reads TGTGCCAGCAGCTTAAGCGGGGGAAGCACAGATACGCAGTATTTT. It yields the protein CASSLSGGSTDTQYF.